This T cell receptor (beta chain) originates from a study of vaccination and CD4 T cells after COVID-19 (dated by TCRdb to the early 2020s). Study-wide context: Convalescent patients had a positive SARS-CoV-2 result on nasal swab PCR, and of these patients, several had mild disease and one had severe disease. Post-COVID blood samples from convalescent patients were collected a median of about 110 days after diagnosis, with a range of 35 to 161 days. Control cultures used a CEFX viral epitope pool as positive control, an HIV-1 Nef peptide pool as negative control, or no peptide. The convalescent cohort included six males and four females, with two Hispanic individuals, seven Caucasians, two Asians and one multiracial person. The spike-specific CD4+ TCR repertoire was compared before and after mRNA vaccination in nine to ten COVID-19 convalescent patients and a handful of infection-naive healthy vaccine recipients. Overlapping spike peptide pools from SARS-CoV-2 and from the common cold coronaviruses HCoV-NL63, HCoV-OC43 and HCoV-229E were used as culture stimuli. Two doses of either the Pfizer-BioNTech BNT162b2 vaccine (n=8) or the Moderna mRNA-1273 vaccine (n=2) were administered to participants. The time from the second vaccine dose to post-vaccine blood sampling had a median of around 72 days and ranged from about 14 to 241 days. Summary of the overall study and its limitations: Nearly all vaccine-specific clones in convalescent patients (304 of 307) were mono-reactive for SARS-CoV-2 spike rather than cross-reactive with common cold coronaviruses. The median number of SARS-CoV-2-reactive clonotypes rose from about 19 after infection to some 37 after vaccination, but the change was not significant. The number of convalescent patients in the study was relatively small, and the study did not examine early timepoints following natural infection. In convalescent patients, a median around 83% of post-vaccine SARS-CoV-2-reactive clones were detected only after vaccination, and vaccine-specific priming was suggested by this finding.

The method was PCR. At the Johns Hopkins FTIC core, DNA from the cultured CD4+ T cells underwent TCR sequencing with the Oncomine TCR Beta short-read assay. Genomic DNA was extracted from the cultured CD4+ T cells with the QIAamp micro DNA kit. Oncomine TCR Beta libraries from cultured CD4+ T cells were pooled with unique dual indexes and sequenced on an Illumina iSeq 100. On the authors' methods: Non-productive sequences were removed, and CDR3s that did not start with C, did not end with F or W, or were shorter than 7 amino acids were discarded. Antigen-specific clonotypes were identified with the MANAFEST web application by comparing peptide-stimulated wells with reference and other culture wells. For a clone to be called positive, the clone needed an FDR below 0.05, an odds ratio above 5, and a productive frequency above 0.1% in at least two of three replicate wells. Clonotypes that were significantly expanded in both SARS-CoV-2 spike wells and at least one common cold coronavirus spike condition were defined as cross-reactive. Using R version 3.6.1, CDR3 homology was evaluated through Levenshtein distances (stringdist) along with unrooted phylogenetic trees (ape). The public sequencing data were trimmed at Q25 with fastp and processed into clonotypes with MiXCR by TCRdb, which kept only in-frame beta chains. Merged by CDR3 protein, the rows form single entries marked with the most common genes and DNA. The V and J calls were not made by the authors but by TCRdb's processing. Present in this sample are approximately 5,500 distinct CDR3 sequences, around two thirds of which were seen just once. The top ten clones comprise 20% to 30% of the sample.

The treatment or condition tag for this specimen amounts to: approximately nine-day PBMC culture with coronavirus spike peptide pools or control peptides (ViraFEST assay). The study used the ViraFEST assay, which expanded antigen-specific T cells with peptide pools and then identified expanded clonotypes by TCR sequencing. The convalescent patients' positive SARS-CoV-2 PCR tests fell between March and December 2020, which was before the Alpha, Beta and Delta variants emerged in the United States. Under 2.5 million PBMCs per well were cultured in IMDM with roughly 5% human AB serum and about 9.7 IU/ml IL-2, plus 10 ug/ml peptide pools. Half of the culture medium was replaced with fresh IL-2-containing medium on days 3 and 7. After 10 days of culture, CD4+ T cells were isolated by negative selection using the EasySep CD4+ T cell isolation kit. Ficoll-Paque Plus gradient centrifugation was used to isolate PBMCs from whole blood, and the isolated PBMCs were then either used fresh or cryopreserved at -140C. Triplicate wells were generally used for each culture condition.

In regard to this clonotype: Its antigen specificity is not known. Base qualities were left out, and no much larger clone turns up one base away.

This TCR was recovered from a human donor who had recovered from COVID-19. Sample: CD4+ T cells from blood, cultured in vitro.

The CDR3 reads CASSQQGIRYGYTF. The nucleotide sequence is TGTGCCAGCTCACAACAGGGGATCCGCTATGGCTACACCTTC. The chain was built from TRBV18 and TRBJ1-2; 7 nucleotides in the junction match TRBD1. After removal of 4 bases from V and 4 bases from J, the junction retains 6 bases not matched to a gene. There are 14 amino acids in the CDR3, from cysteine to phenylalanine inclusive. The kept DNA is CDR3 alone, 42 bases in frame from the first base. Via the germline V gene, CDR1 is KGHSH and CDR2 LQKENI.